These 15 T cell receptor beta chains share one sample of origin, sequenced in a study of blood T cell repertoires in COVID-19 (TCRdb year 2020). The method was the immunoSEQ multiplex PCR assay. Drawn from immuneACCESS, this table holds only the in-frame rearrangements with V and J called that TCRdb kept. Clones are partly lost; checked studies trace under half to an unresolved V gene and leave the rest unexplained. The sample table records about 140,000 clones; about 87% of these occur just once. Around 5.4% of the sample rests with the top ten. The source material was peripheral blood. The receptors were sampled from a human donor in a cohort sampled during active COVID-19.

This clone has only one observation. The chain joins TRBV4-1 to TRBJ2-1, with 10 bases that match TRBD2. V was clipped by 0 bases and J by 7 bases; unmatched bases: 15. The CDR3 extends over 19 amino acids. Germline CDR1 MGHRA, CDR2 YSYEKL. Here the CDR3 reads CASSQENKPLAGVFNEQFF. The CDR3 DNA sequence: TGCGCCAGCAGCCAAGAAAATAAGCCCCTAGCGGGGGTCTTTAATGAGCAGTTCTTC.

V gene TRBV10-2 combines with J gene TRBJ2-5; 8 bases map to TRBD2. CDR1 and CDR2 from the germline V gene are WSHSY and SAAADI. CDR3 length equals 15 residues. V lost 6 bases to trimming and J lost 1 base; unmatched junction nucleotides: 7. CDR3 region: CASRGTGGAQETQYF. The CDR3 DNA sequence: TGCGCCAGCAGGGGGACGGGGGGGGCCCAAGAGACCCAGTACTTC.

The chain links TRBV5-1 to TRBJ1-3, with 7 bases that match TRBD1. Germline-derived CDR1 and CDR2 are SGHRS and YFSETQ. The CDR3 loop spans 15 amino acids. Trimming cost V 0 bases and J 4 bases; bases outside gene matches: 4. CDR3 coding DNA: TGCGCCAGCAGCTTGGCGACAGGGACAGGAAACACCATATATTTT. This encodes CASSLATGTGNTIYF.

The CDR3 reads CASTSGTGLNEQFF. The DNA for the CDR3 is TGTGCCAGCACTTCCGGGACTGGTTTGAATGAGCAGTTCTTC. The gene calls are TRBV6-5 and TRBJ2-1; possible D gene TRBD2, 6 bases. Trimming took 7 bases from V and 7 from J, leaving 17 bases between them. Germline-derived CDR1 and CDR2 are MNHEY and SVGAGI. This CDR3 comprises 14 residues.

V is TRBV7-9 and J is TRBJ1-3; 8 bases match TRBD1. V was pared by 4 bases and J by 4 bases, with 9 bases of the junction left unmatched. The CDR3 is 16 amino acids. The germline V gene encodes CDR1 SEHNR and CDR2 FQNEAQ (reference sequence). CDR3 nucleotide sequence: TGTGCCAGCAGCTCAGACAGGGGACGCGGGGGAAACACCATATATTTT. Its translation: CASSSDRGRGGNTIYF.

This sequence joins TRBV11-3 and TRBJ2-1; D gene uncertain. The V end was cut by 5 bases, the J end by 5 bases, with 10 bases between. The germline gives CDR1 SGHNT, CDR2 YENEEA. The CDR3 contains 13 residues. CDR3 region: CASSADSDNEQFF. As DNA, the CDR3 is TGTGCCAGCAGCGCTGATTCGGACAATGAGCAGTTCTTC. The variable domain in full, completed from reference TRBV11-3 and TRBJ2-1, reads EAGVVQSPRYKIIEKKQPVAFWCNPISGHNTLYWYLQNLGQGPELLIRYENEEAVDDSQLPKDRFSAERLKGVDSTLKIQPAELGDSAVYLCASSADSDNEQFFGPGTRLTVL.

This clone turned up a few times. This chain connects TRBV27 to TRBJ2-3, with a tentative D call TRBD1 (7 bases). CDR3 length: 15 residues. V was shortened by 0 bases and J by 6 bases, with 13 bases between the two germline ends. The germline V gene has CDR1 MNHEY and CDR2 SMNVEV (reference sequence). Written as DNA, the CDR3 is TGTGCCAGCAGTTTATCCGGGGGCAGGGGGGATACGCAGTATTTT. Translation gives CASSLSGGRGDTQYF.

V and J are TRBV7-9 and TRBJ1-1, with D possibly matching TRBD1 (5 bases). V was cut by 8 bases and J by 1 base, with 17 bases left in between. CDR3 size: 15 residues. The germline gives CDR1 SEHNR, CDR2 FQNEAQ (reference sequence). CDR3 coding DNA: TGTGCCAGCGTCCCTCGGACAACAGGGAACACTGAAGCTTTCTTT. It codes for CASVPRTTGNTEAFF.

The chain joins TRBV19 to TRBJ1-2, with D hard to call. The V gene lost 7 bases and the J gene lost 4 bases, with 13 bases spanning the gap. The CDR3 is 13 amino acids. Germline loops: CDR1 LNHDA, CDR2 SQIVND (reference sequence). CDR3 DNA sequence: TGTGCCAGTAATGAACAGAGCTTCTATGGCTACACCTTC. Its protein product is CASNEQSFYGYTF.

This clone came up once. This CDR3 reads CASSLTLGADTQYF. The CDR3 nucleotides are TGTGCCAGCAGCTTAACGCTAGGAGCAGATACGCAGTATTTT. This sequence joins TRBV7-9 and TRBJ2-3, with no clear D. CDR1 is SEHNR, CDR2 FQNEAQ, per germline (reference sequence). V shed 2 bases and J shed 4 bases, with 10 bases lying between them. The CDR3 has 14 residues.

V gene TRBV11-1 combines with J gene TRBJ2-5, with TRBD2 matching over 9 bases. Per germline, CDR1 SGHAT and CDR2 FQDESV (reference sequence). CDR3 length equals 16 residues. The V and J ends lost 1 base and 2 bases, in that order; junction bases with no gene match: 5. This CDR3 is CASSLGSGGLQETQYF. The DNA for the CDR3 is TGTGCCAGCAGCTTAGGCAGCGGGGGGCTTCAAGAGACCCAGTACTTC.

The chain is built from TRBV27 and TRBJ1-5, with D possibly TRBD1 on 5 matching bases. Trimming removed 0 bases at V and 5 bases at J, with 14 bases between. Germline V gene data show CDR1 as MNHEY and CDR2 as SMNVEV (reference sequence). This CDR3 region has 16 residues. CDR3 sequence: CASSLSGQAEYQPQHF. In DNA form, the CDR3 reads TGTGCCAGCAGTTTATCGGGGCAGGCTGAATATCAGCCCCAGCATTTT.

CDR3 nucleotide sequence: TGTGCCAGCAGCCGATACAGGGGGGCTAGCACAGATACGCAGTATTTT. Residues: CASSRYRGASTDTQYF. The chain employs TRBV7-8 and TRBJ2-3; 8 bases fit TRBD1. The CDR3 is made up of 16 amino acids. Germline CDR1 reads SGHVS; CDR2 reads FQNEAQ. After removal of 5 bases from V and 0 bases from J, the junction contained 7 bases not matched to a gene.

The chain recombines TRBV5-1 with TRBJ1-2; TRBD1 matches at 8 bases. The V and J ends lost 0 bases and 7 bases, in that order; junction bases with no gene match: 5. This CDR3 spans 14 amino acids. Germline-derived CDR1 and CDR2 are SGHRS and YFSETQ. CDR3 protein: CASSLGTGRGGYTF. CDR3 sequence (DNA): TGCGCCAGCAGCTTGGGGACAGGGAGGGGTGGCTACACCTTC.

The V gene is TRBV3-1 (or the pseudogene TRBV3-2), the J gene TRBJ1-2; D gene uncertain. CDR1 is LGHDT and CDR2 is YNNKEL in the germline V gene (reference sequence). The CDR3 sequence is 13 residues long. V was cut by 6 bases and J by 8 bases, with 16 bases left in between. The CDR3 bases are TGTGCCAGCAGTCCCCTCAGAGGGAACGGCTACACCTTC. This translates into CASSPLRGNGYTF.